The entry that follows covers one TCR beta chain sequence. This specimen belongs to a study of T cell clones after liver transplantation. TCRdb's copy holds only in-frame clones and misses some; the assay was immunoSEQ multiplex PCR. The sample shows about 70,000 clones, 80% of them seen only once. V lost 6 bases, J lost 4 bases, and 10 bases lay in between. The CDR3 totals 12 residues. Germline loops: CDR1 SNHLY, CDR2 FYNNEI. The rearrangement joins TRBV2 to TRBJ2-7, with a weak D call TRBD2 (6 bases). The specimen was CD4+ T cells from blood, collected 12 months after liver transplant. The TCR comes from a human patient who received a liver transplant. Some T cells may be supplied by the graft donor. CDR3 in amino acids: CASSRLEYEQYF. The CDR3 region has the DNA TGTGCCAGCAGCCGACTAGAGTACGAGCAGTACTTC.